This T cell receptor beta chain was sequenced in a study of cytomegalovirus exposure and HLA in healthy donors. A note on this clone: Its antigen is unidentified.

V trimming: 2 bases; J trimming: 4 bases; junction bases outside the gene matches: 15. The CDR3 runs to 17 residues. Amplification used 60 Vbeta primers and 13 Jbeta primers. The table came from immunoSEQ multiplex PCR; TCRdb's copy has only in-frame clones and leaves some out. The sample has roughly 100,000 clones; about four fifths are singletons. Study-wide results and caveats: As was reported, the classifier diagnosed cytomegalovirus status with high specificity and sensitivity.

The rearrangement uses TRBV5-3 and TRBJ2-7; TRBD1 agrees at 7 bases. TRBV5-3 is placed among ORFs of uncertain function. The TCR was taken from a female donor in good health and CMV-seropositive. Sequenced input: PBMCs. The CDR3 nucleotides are TGTGCCAGAAGCTTTACAGGGGACCCAACTCTTGAGTACGAGCAGTACTTC. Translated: CARSFTGDPTLEYEQYF.